These 22 T cell receptor beta chains share one sample of origin, sequenced in a study of shared clonotypes between healthy human individuals. Using immunoSEQ multiplex PCR, the repertoire was profiled, and TCRdb retains in-frame clones only, with some absent. This sample has about 590,000 clones, with roughly 95% found just once. CD45RO-negative, CCR7-selected cells formed the naive CD8 fraction, which excluded terminally differentiated effector memory CD45RA+ cells. The sequenced material came from naive CD8+ T cells sorted from blood. The receptor set was obtained from a woman in her twenties or thirties in good health.

The V and J genes are TRBV10-1 and TRBJ1-1; D call uncertain. V shed 0 bases and J shed 4 bases, with 15 bases lying between them. Germline CDR1 WNHNN, CDR2 SYGVQD (reference sequence). The CDR3 is 16 amino acids. CDR3 loop: CASSESSRSVTTEAFF. CDR3 nucleotide sequence: TGCGCCAGCAGTGAGTCTAGTCGATCCGTGACCACTGAAGCTTTCTTT.

J is TRBJ2-1 and V is TRBV28, with 8 bases matching TRBD2. This CDR3 has 13 residues. J was trimmed by 10 bases and V by 7 bases; bases with no gene match: 9. CDR1 is MDHEN and CDR2 is SYDVKM in the germline V gene. The CDR3 DNA reads TGTGCCAGCACTCAGCGGGAGCGGGCGGAGCAGTTCTTC. Encoded protein: CASTQRERAEQFF.

This rearrangement joins TRBV19 to TRBJ2-7; perhaps TRBD2 as D (6 bases). Between the trimmed V and J ends, which lost 7 bases and 2 bases, there was a span of 21 bases. This CDR3 contains 16 residues. The germline gives CDR1 LNHDA, CDR2 SQIVND (reference sequence). The DNA of the CDR3 is TGTGCCAGTACCGCGGGGACCAGCGCACCAACCTACGAGCAGTACTTC. Residues: CASTAGTSAPTYEQYF.

The chain uses TRBV2 and TRBJ2-3; the D gene is possibly TRBD2 (5 bases). Germline V CDR1 and CDR2: SNHLY, FYNNEI. V was trimmed by 8 bases and J by 4 bases, leaving 13 bases between them. This CDR3 is built from 13 residues. The CDR3 bases are TGTGCCAGCCCCGGGAAAAAGGCAGATACGCAGTATTTT. This sequence encodes CASPGKKADTQYF.

This chain connects TRBV28 to TRBJ1-1; TRBD1 might be the D (5 bases). The CDR3 is made up of 15 amino acids. Germline loops: CDR1 MDHEN, CDR2 SYDVKM. V was trimmed by 3 bases and J by 5 bases, leaving 16 bases between them. The CDR3 DNA reads TGTGCCAGCAGTTTCTCGGCGGGGGAGGGGACTGAAGCTTTCTTT. Its protein is CASSFSAGEGTEAFF.

Comments on this clone: The sample has other DNA sequences that encode this CDR3 too. This sequence joins TRBV9 and TRBJ2-3, with D unresolved. V shed 0 bases and J shed 2 bases, with 7 bases lying between them. Germline V lookup: CDR1 SGDLS, CDR2 YYNGEE. This CDR3 region has 14 residues. DNA for the CDR3: TGTGCCAGCAGCGTAGAGTCCTACACAGATACGCAGTATTTT. Amino acid sequence: CASSVESYTDTQYF.

CDR3 sequence reads: CASSFYKNTEAFF. The CDR3 coding sequence is TGTGCCAGCAGTTTTTACAAAAACACTGAAGCTTTCTTT. The chain joins TRBV28 to TRBJ1-1, with D unresolved. The CDR3 is 13 amino acids. Trimming left V 3 bases short and J 2 bases short, with 7 bases between. Germline lookup yields CDR1 MDHEN and CDR2 SYDVKM.

J is TRBJ2-5 and V is TRBV5-6; TRBD2 agrees at 14 bases. The end of the DNA is better explained by TRBJ2-7, so the J call may be wrong. Germline CDR1 SGHDT, CDR2 YYEEEE. The CDR3 covers 15 residues. The CDR3 is CASSLGTSGSYEQYF. The CDR3 nucleotides are TGTGCCAGCAGCCTCGGGACTAGCGGGAGTTACGAGCAGTACTTC.

The J gene is TRBJ2-3, the V gene TRBV27; TRBD2 matches 7 bases. The ends lost 1 base at V and 4 bases at J; junction bases unmatched: 8. This CDR3 is 16 amino acids long. Germline lookup yields CDR1 MNHEY and CDR2 SMNVEV (reference sequence). The CDR3 protein is CASSLLAGQGADTQYF. The CDR3 region has the DNA TGTGCCAGCAGTTTATTAGCGGGCCAGGGCGCAGATACGCAGTATTTT.

The chain joins TRBV7-9 to TRBJ2-5; either TRBD1 or TRBD2 may fit D (8 bases each). Trimming shortened V by 1 base and J by 5 bases, and 26 bases separated the two germline ends. The CDR3 is made up of 19 amino acids. Germline values: CDR1 SEHNR, CDR2 FQNEAQ (reference sequence). The CDR3 bases are TGTGCCAGCAGCTTAGATTCAGGGGGCACGAGCGGGAGATTGGAGACCCAGTACTTC. Translated: CASSLDSGGTSGRLETQYF.

The gene calls are TRBV19 and TRBJ1-1; D is ambiguous. This CDR3 is built from 15 residues. Looked up from germline, CDR1 is LNHDA and CDR2 is SQIVND (reference sequence). Trimming stripped 3 bases from V and 0 bases from J, with 11 bases between. The CDR3 loop is CASSILPAMNTEAFF. The DNA for the CDR3 is TGTGCCAGTAGTATCCTTCCAGCTATGAACACTGAAGCTTTCTTT.

This sequence joins TRBV7-9 and TRBJ2-7, with 11 positions matching TRBD2. The CDR3 totals 18 residues. Germline V gene data show CDR1 as SEHNR and CDR2 as FQNEAQ (reference sequence). V lost 4 bases and J lost 6; bases outside the gene matches: 17. The CDR3 nucleotides read TGTGCCAGCAGCTCCGCTGCGACAACTAGCGGGAGAGCTCTCGAGCAGTACTTC. As protein: CASSSAATTSGRALEQYF.

The chain combines TRBV14 with TRBJ2-7; the D is unclear. Germline CDR1 SGHDN, CDR2 FVKESK. Trimming removed 4 bases at V and 2 bases at J, with 9 bases between. There are 13 residues in the CDR3. The CDR3 coding sequence is TGTGCCAGCAGCCCGGTGGCCACCTACGAGCAGTACTTC. This sequence encodes CASSPVATYEQYF.

The CDR3 DNA reads as TGTGCCAGCAGTTACGGTGTGGGGAGGAATGAGCAGTTCTTC. It encodes CASSYGVGRNEQFF. The chain recombines TRBV6-6 with TRBJ2-1, with TRBD2 as a possible D gene (6 bases). The CDR3 consists of 14 residues. V dropped 2 bases and J dropped 7 bases, with 12 bases sitting between them. The germline CDR1 and CDR2 sequences are MNHNY and SVGAGI (reference sequence).

This clone occurred once. The chain carries TRBV4-1 and TRBJ2-7; 9 positions match TRBD1. This CDR3 region has 16 residues. CDR1 is MGHRA, CDR2 YSYEKL, per germline. J lost 5 bases, V lost 1 base, and 9 bases had no gene match. The CDR3 DNA reads as TGCGCCAGCAGCCAAGGCCCGGGACAGGGTTTCCACGAGCAGTACTTC. Residues: CASSQGPGQGFHEQYF.

V gene TRBV5-4 combines with J gene TRBJ1-1; 8 bases match TRBD1. Germline lookup yields CDR1 SGHNT and CDR2 YYREEE (reference sequence). V was pared by 3 bases and J by 7 bases, with 5 bases of the junction left unmatched. The CDR3 contains 13 residues. The CDR3 nucleotides read TGTGCCAGCAGCTACACAGGGGGGCTTGAAGCTTTCTTT. Amino acids: CASSYTGGLEAFF.

This clone has a single count. The chain recombines TRBV20-1 with TRBJ1-4; D gene ambiguous. V was cut by 0 bases and J by 8 bases, with 4 bases left in between. The CDR3 sequence is 11 residues long. The germline gives CDR1 DFQATT, CDR2 SNEGSKA (reference sequence). The CDR3 DNA sequence: TGCAGTGCTAGAGAGGTCGAAAAACTGTTTTTT. It codes for CSAREVEKLFF.

This chain connects TRBV19 to TRBJ2-1, with D hard to call. This CDR3 comprises 11 residues. V was clipped by 5 bases and J by 3 bases, with 2 bases between them. Germline V CDR1 and CDR2: LNHDA, SQIVND (reference sequence). CDR3 nucleotide sequence: TGTGCCAGTAGTGACTACAATGAGCAGTTCTTC. This sequence encodes CASSDYNEQFF.

This clone appeared a single time. The chain couples TRBV7-9 to TRBJ2-5; 11 nucleotides line up with TRBD2. The DNA end is a closer match to TRBJ2-7, so the J assignment may be wrong. This CDR3 has 14 residues. CDR1 and CDR2 (germline): SEHNR, FQNEAQ (reference sequence). CDR3 sequence (DNA): TGTGCCAGCAGCATGGGACTAGCGGAGTACGAGCAGTACTTC. This gives the protein CASSMGLAEYEQYF.

V is TRBV1 and J is TRBJ2-1; no check of the table's D call, TRBD2, against the DNA was made. TRBV1 is described as a pseudogene. The CDR3 is 15 amino acids. The CDR3 bases are TGCACCAGCAGCCAAGATTTGCAGCGGGACAATGAGCAGTTCTTC. Translation gives CTSSQDLQRDNEQFF.

The chain combines TRBV6-6 with TRBJ2-1; D is unclear. The CDR3 spans 11 residues. V lost 5 bases to trimming and J lost 8 bases, with 7 bases between them. In germline, CDR1 is MNHNY, CDR2 SVGAGI (reference sequence). The CDR3 protein is CASSKGHEQFF. The CDR3 DNA follows: TGTGCCAGCAGTAAAGGCCATGAGCAGTTCTTC.

V is TRBV7-2 and J is TRBJ2-5; D gene ambiguous. The germline V and J ends were trimmed by 2 bases and 0 bases, with 7 bases remaining between them. Germline V lookup: CDR1 SGHTA, CDR2 FQGNSA. The CDR3 is made up of 14 amino acids. Written as DNA, the CDR3 is TGTGCCAGCAGCTTACTTAAGTACCAAGAGACCCAGTACTTC. Its translation is CASSLLKYQETQYF.